The 19 T cell receptor beta chains in this list originate from one sample, sequenced in a study of vaccination and CD4 T cells after COVID-19. Treatment of the sample: roughly 10-day PBMC culture with coronavirus spike peptide pools or control peptides (ViraFEST assay). Cultured CD4+ T cell DNA underwent sequencing with the Oncomine TCR Beta short-read assay. In TCRdb, the PCR reads were re-called with MiXCR into one record per CDR3 protein. Of 11,000 to 15,000 distinct CDR3 sequences in the sample, around half were seen once. Their antigens are not known. The material sequenced was CD4+ T cells from blood, cultured in vitro, taken before SARS-CoV-2 vaccination. The receptor set was obtained from a human donor who had recovered from COVID-19.

The rearrangement uses TRBV4-1 and TRBJ2-4; D gene unclear. The CDR3 sequence is 17 residues long. The V end lost 0 bases, the J end lost 0 bases, and 12 bases lay between the germline ends. Germline-derived CDR1 and CDR2 are MGHRA and YSYEKL. The CDR3 is CASSQDPGKLAKNIQYF. The CDR3 DNA is TGCGCCAGCAGCCAAGACCCCGGTAAACTAGCCAAAAACATTCAGTACTTC.

J is TRBJ2-1 and V is TRBV5-1; 12 bases agree with TRBD2. V lost 3 bases and J lost 7; bases outside the gene matches: 5. CDR3 length: 15 amino acids. The V gene's germline CDR1 is SGHRS and CDR2 YFSETQ. CDR3 nucleotide sequence: TGCGCCAGCAGCTCGACTAGCGGGAGTGGTAATGAGCAGTTCTTC. Translation: CASSSTSGSGNEQFF.

This clonotype was detected a few times. The CDR3 sequence is CASSARVYGTEAFF. CDR3 nucleotides: TGTGCCAGCAGCGCCAGGGTTTATGGCACTGAAGCTTTCTTT. V is TRBV7-9 and J is TRBJ1-1; tentative D call: TRBD1 (5 bases). The V gene's germline CDR1 is SEHNR and CDR2 FQNEAQ (reference sequence). The CDR3 extends over 14 amino acids. V lost 5 bases to trimming and J lost 4 bases, with 14 bases between them.

The rearrangement joins TRBV5-4 to TRBJ1-2; 7 positions agree with TRBD1. The V and J ends lost 3 bases and 1 base, in that order; junction bases with no gene match: 3. This CDR3 region has 14 residues. The germline gives CDR1 SGHNT, CDR2 YYREEE (reference sequence). CDR3 coding DNA: TGTGCCAGCAGCTCACGACAGGGTAACTATGGCTACACCTTC. Protein: CASSSRQGNYGYTF.

This chain uses TRBV29-1 with TRBJ1-1, with TRBD1 matching 9 bases. Looked up from germline, CDR1 is SQVTM and CDR2 is ANQGSEA. Trimming at V came to 7 bases and at J to 6 bases, leaving 18 bases not matched to a gene. CDR3 length equals 16 residues. The CDR3 loop is CSAPRGQGFGGAEAFF. CDR3 bases: TGCAGCGCCCCGAGGGGACAGGGTTTTGGAGGGGCTGAAGCTTTCTTT. The variable domain in full, with the rest retrieved from reference TRBV29-1 and TRBJ1-1, is SAVISQKPSRDICQRGTSLTIQCQVDSQVTMMFWYRQQPGQSLTLIATANQGSEATYESGFVIDKFPISRPNLTFSTLTVSNMSPEDSSIYLCSAPRGQGFGGAEAFFGQGTRLTVV.

The rearrangement links TRBV7-2 to TRBJ2-3; D call uncertain. V lost 4 bases and J lost 4, with 9 bases in between. The CDR3 loop spans 13 amino acids. From germline, CDR1 is SGHTA and CDR2 FQGNSA. The CDR3: CASSSARSDTQYF. The CDR3 DNA follows: TGTGCCAGCAGCTCCGCTAGATCAGATACGCAGTATTTT. Supplemented by reference TRBV7-2 and TRBJ2-3, the full variable domain reads GAGVSQSPSNKVTEKGKDVELRCDPISGHTALYWYRQSLGQGLEFLIYFQGNSAPDKSGLPSDRFSAERTGGSVSTLTIQRTQQEDSAVYLCASSSARSDTQYFGPGTRLTVL.

The chain uses TRBV20-1 and TRBJ2-2; D gene uncertain. Trimming removed 5 bases from V and 4 bases from J, with 11 bases in between. CDR1 and CDR2 (germline): DFQATT, SNEGSKA (reference sequence). The CDR3 consists of 13 residues. The CDR3, as DNA: TGCAGTGCTGGCCGTATGGGCACCGGGGAGCTGTTTTTT. It specifies CSAGRMGTGELFF.

The genes are TRBV28 and TRBJ1-5, with D maybe TRBD1 (5 bases). The CDR3 is 16 amino acids. V was clipped by 4 bases and J by 6 bases, with 19 bases between them. CDR1 and CDR2 (germline): MDHEN, SYDVKM. This chain's CDR3 is CASSSSGRGVGQPQHF. CDR3 nucleotide sequence: TGTGCCAGCAGTTCATCAGGGCGAGGGGTAGGTCAGCCCCAGCATTTT.

The genes are TRBV20-1 and TRBJ2-3; possibly TRBD2 for D (6 bases). Looked up from germline, CDR1 is DFQATT and CDR2 is SNEGSKA (reference sequence). With 4 bases removed from V and 0 bases from J, the gap between germline ends came to 11 bases. The CDR3 extends over 14 amino acids. The CDR3 sequence: CSATIAASTDTQYF. For the CDR3, the DNA is TGCAGTGCTACCATAGCGGCTAGCACAGATACGCAGTATTTT.

The chain is built from TRBV12-3 or TRBV12-4 and TRBJ1-1; 7 nucleotides align to TRBD1. The CDR3 is 16 residues long. V dropped 3 bases and J dropped 1; count of bases not matched to a gene: 8. The CDR3 nucleotides are TGTGCCAGCAGTTTGGGGGCCCGGGACAGGAACACTGAAGCTTTCTTT. Translating it yields CASSLGARDRNTEAFF.

This clonotype was picked up one time. The chain is built from TRBV24-1 and TRBJ1-1; D ambiguous. There are 13 residues in the CDR3. The germline V gene has CDR1 KGHDR and CDR2 SFDVKD. V lost 5 bases and J 7 bases, leaving 13 bases between the germline ends. The CDR3 bases are TGTGCCACCAGTGCCCGACCCGGGAGTGAAGCTTTCTTT. Protein: CATSARPGSEAFF.

The table lists this clonotype with a few counts. V is TRBV6-5 and J is TRBJ1-6, with D possibly TRBD1 on 5 matching bases. V was pared by 2 bases and J by 12 bases, with 17 bases between. The germline gives CDR1 MNHEY, CDR2 SVGAGI. This CDR3 is 15 amino acids long. In DNA form, the CDR3 reads TGTGCCAGCAGTTACAACGGGGCCCTTGAAAGACCCCTCCACTTT. It is translated as CASSYNGALERPLHF.

The V and J genes are TRBV2 and TRBJ2-2; tentative D call: TRBD2 (5 bases). Germline V gene lookup returns CDR1 SNHLY and CDR2 FYNNEI. This CDR3 spans 18 amino acids. With 6 bases removed from V and 2 bases from J, the gap between germline ends came to 22 bases. For the CDR3, the DNA is TGTGCCAGCAGGACCCGCGAGAGCGGCATGGTCAACACCGGGGAGCTGTTTTTT. Translating it yields CASRTRESGMVNTGELFF.

This clonotype was seen a few times. The chain links TRBV6-5 to TRBJ2-3; the D is unclear. The CDR3 extends over 15 amino acids. Trimming cost V 3 bases and J 2 bases, with 12 bases left between them. Germline V CDR1 and CDR2: MNHEY, SVGAGI. The CDR3 DNA follows: TGTGCCAGCAGTTATTCGTTAAAAACCACAGATACGCAGTATTTT. Its protein product is CASSYSLKTTDTQYF.

Only a few counts were recorded for this clonotype. V gene TRBV20-1 combines with J gene TRBJ2-1, with no clear D. The CDR3 is made up of 12 amino acids. From germline, CDR1 is DFQATT and CDR2 SNEGSKA (reference sequence). V gave up 3 bases and J gave up 9 bases, with 12 bases separating them. CDR3 amino acids: CSARGPASEQFF. CDR3 coding DNA: TGCAGTGCTAGGGGCCCCGCGAGTGAGCAGTTCTTC.

This clonotype was seen just once. The chain has TRBV7-6 and TRBJ2-3; tentative D call: TRBD1 (6 bases). This CDR3 is 16 amino acids long. The V gene's germline CDR1 is SGHVS and CDR2 FNYEAQ. V was trimmed by 1 base and J by 4 bases, leaving 15 bases between them. CDR3 sequence reads: CASSLVQGLRADTQYF. The CDR3 bases are TGTGCCAGCAGCTTAGTGCAGGGGTTAAGGGCAGATACGCAGTATTTT.

This chain joins TRBV10-3 and TRBJ2-3; D is perhaps TRBD2 (6 bases). Germline CDR1 and CDR2: ENHRY and SYGVKD. The CDR3 is 16 residues long. The germline V and J ends were trimmed by 4 bases and 3 bases, with 17 bases remaining between them. The CDR3 is CAISVGSGSGTDTQYF. DNA for the CDR3: TGTGCCATCAGTGTTGGTTCCGGGAGCGGTACAGATACGCAGTATTTT.

This clonotype has only a few counts. This chain uses TRBV7-6 with TRBJ2-3, with a possible D match to TRBD2 (5 bases). Germline V CDR1 and CDR2: SGHVS, FNYEAQ. Deletions cut 5 bases from V and 0 bases from J, with 12 bases between. The CDR3 extends over 15 amino acids. In nucleotides, the CDR3 is TGTGCCAGCAGCCCCGCGGGTCCTAGCACAGATACGCAGTATTTT. It encodes CASSPAGPSTDTQYF.

This clonotype occurred once. The chain joins TRBV20-1 to TRBJ1-4; possible D gene TRBD1, 6 bases. The CDR3 loop spans 15 amino acids. Per the germline V gene, CDR1 is DFQATT and CDR2 is SNEGSKA (reference sequence). Trimming removed 2 bases at V and 6 bases at J, with 16 bases between. CDR3 sequence reads: CSARSPRGGDEKLFF. Here the CDR3 DNA reads TGCAGTGCTAGATCACCCCGCGGGGGCGATGAAAAACTGTTTTTT.